Shown below are 5 T cell receptor beta chains from a single sample sequenced in a study of OX40 agonist ivuxolimab in advanced cancers. The data were produced by immunoSEQ multiplex PCR, yet TCRdb's version contains in-frame clones alone and is incomplete. The sample records about 40,000 clones, roughly 86% being singletons. Sequenced material: CD4+ or CD8+ T cells sorted from blood, taken in a trial of the OX40 agonist ivuxolimab. All receptors derive from an adult with an advanced solid tumor such as melanoma, head and neck, liver or kidney cancer.

The chain has TRBV11-2 and TRBJ1-1; the D gene is possibly TRBD1 (5 bases). The CDR3 spans 14 residues. Looked up from germline, CDR1 is SGHAT and CDR2 is FQNNGV. V shed 0 bases and J shed 3 bases, with 8 bases lying between them. The CDR3 sequence is CASSLDGGYTEAFF. The CDR3 region has the DNA TGTGCCAGCAGCTTAGATGGGGGATACACTGAAGCTTTCTTT.

The J gene is TRBJ1-5, the V gene TRBV27; D is unresolved. The CDR3 totals 14 residues. CDR1 and CDR2 (germline): MNHEY, SMNVEV (reference sequence). The V end was cut by 0 bases, the J end by 4 bases, with 7 bases between. CDR3 DNA sequence: TGTGCCAGCAGTTTATCAGGGTCGAATCAGCCCCAGCATTTT. This gives the protein CASSLSGSNQPQHF.

This clone was seen just once. J is TRBJ1-5 and V is TRBV19; weak D call: TRBD1 (6 bases). This CDR3 is 15 amino acids long. The germline CDR1 and CDR2 sequences are LNHDA and SQIVND (reference sequence). Deletions cut 0 bases from V and 6 bases from J, with 12 bases between. The CDR3 DNA sequence: TGTGCCAGTAGTATAGAGGGGGCAGGGGCTCAGCCCCAGCATTTT. This gives the protein CASSIEGAGAQPQHF.

The chain joins TRBV28 to TRBJ1-4; D is ambiguous. The CDR3 is made up of 13 amino acids. V lost 7 bases and J lost 6, with 12 bases in between. Germline values: CDR1 MDHEN, CDR2 SYDVKM. CDR3 region: CASKPPGDEKLFF. For the CDR3, the DNA is TGTGCCAGCAAGCCTCCTGGAGATGAAAAACTGTTTTTT.

This chain links TRBV7-3 with TRBJ2-1; D remains ambiguous. The CDR3 runs to 12 residues. Germline V gene sequence: CDR1 SGHTA, CDR2 FQGTGA. Trimming cost V 2 bases and J 8 bases, with 7 bases left between them. CDR3 DNA: TGTGCCAGCAGCTTAGTCGCCTATGAGCAGTTCTTC. It is translated as CASSLVAYEQFF.